A selection of T cell receptor beta chains follows, all from one sample in a study of regulatory T cells in long-lasting Graves disease. TCRdb re-analysed the multiplex PCR reads in MiXCR, keeping a single row per CDR3 protein. The sample carries 680,000 or so distinct CDR3 sequences, roughly 15% recorded once. This same sample was also part of a study on T cells in Graves' hyperthyroidism and ophthalmopathy.

This specimen was peripheral blood mononuclear cells (PBMCs), taken at new diagnosis, from a patient treated with antithyroid drugs. These receptors all come from a woman in her twenties or thirties with Graves disease. Both conserved end residues are part of each CDR3. The D gene is left open where the match is weak. Only some rows state a clone size, as once, few, many or a class for expanded clones.

TGTGCCAGCAGCGAACGCGGCCAACTGTTTTTT | CASSERGQLFF | TRBJ1-4 | TRBV3-1 | NA | many
TGTGCCAGCAGAACTTTGTGGGGACTATCCTACGAGCAGTACTTC | CASRTLWGLSYEQYF | TRBJ2-7 | TRBV28 | TRBD2 | many
TGTGCCAGCAGCTTATTCAAAGGACAGGATTACAATGAGCAGTTCTTC | CASSLFKGQDYNEQFF | TRBJ2-1 | TRBV5-8 | TRBD1 | NA
TGTGCCAGCTCGTCTAGCGGGGTTAATGAGCAGTTCTTC | CASSSSGVNEQFF | TRBJ2-1 | TRBV7-9 | TRBD2 | many
TGTGCCAGCAGCTTAGCGCCCGACGGCACCAGCTACGAGCAGTACTTC | CASSLAPDGTSYEQYF | TRBJ2-7 | TRBV7-2 | NA | many
TGTGCCATCAGTGAGTCGACCCCCGCCGCAGGGAAATACGAGCAGTACTTC | CAISESTPAAGKYEQYF | TRBJ2-7 | TRBV10-3 | NA | few
TGTGCCAGCAGCTTAGCCCCCCCCGACGAGCAGTACTTC | CASSLAPPDEQYF | TRBJ2-7 | TRBV7-9 | NA | many
TGTGCCAGCCGCCGGGACAGTAGCTCCTACGAGCAGTACTTC | CASRRDSSSYEQYF | TRBJ2-7 | TRBV2 | TRBD1 | many
TGCGCCAGCAGCTTGGGTGCCGGGGACCCCTACGAGCAGTACTTC | CASSLGAGDPYEQYF | TRBJ2-7 | TRBV5-1 | NA | NA
TGTGCCAGCATTCTGGGCGGACAGGGCTCCTACAATGAGCAGTTCTTC | CASILGGQGSYNEQFF | TRBJ2-1 | TRBV12-3/TRBV12-4 | TRBD1 | NA
TGCAGTGCCTGGAACAGGCTTGGTGAAAAACTGTTTTTT | CSAWNRLGEKLFF | TRBJ1-4 | TRBV20-1 | NA | few
TGTGCCTGCAGTACCCCGGGACTAGCCTCCTACGAGCAGTACTTC | CACSTPGLASYEQYF | TRBJ2-7 | TRBV12-3/TRBV12-4 | TRBD2 | NA
TGTGCCAGCAGTTTATCTGATTATGGGGAAGCCGGGGAGCTGTTTTTT | CASSLSDYGEAGELFF | TRBJ2-2 | TRBV28 | NA | many
TGTGCCAGCAGTGAAGCGCTTCGAACAGGTGGTGGCTACACCTTC | CASSEALRTGGGYTF | TRBJ1-2 | TRBV6-1 | NA | many
TGTACCAGCAGCCCCGGGATCGACAATGAGCAGTTCTTC | CTSSPGIDNEQFF | TRBJ2-1 | TRBV7-3 | NA | NA
TGTGCCAGCAGCTTTCCTAGCGGGAAGACCCAGTACTTC | CASSFPSGKTQYF | TRBJ2-5 | TRBV11-2 | TRBD2 | many
TGTGCCAGCTCACCACGTGGCGCCGCCTACGAGCAGTACTTC | CASSPRGAAYEQYF | TRBJ2-7 | TRBV18 | NA | many
TGCAGTGCACGACCATCGAGCCGGGGCACAGATACGCAGTATTTT | CSARPSSRGTDTQYF | TRBJ2-3 | TRBV20-1 | NA | NA
TGTGCCAGCAGCCGTCGAGTCGGCCTGGGGGATACGCAGTATTTT | CASSRRVGLGDTQYF | TRBJ2-3 | TRBV14 | NA | few
TGTGCCAGTAGTAGCTACAGGGTTGAGCAGTTCTTC | CASSSYRVEQFF | TRBJ2-1 | TRBV19 | NA | NA
TGTGCCAGCCAGTTTATGGGGGCTCCCCCGGGGGCTTTCTTT | CASQFMGAPPGAFF | TRBJ1-1 | TRBV28 | NA | many
TGTGCCAGTAGTATCGGGGCCACAGGGGGCCAAGAGACCCAGTACTTC | CASSIGATGGQETQYF | TRBJ2-5 | TRBV19 | TRBD1 | NA
TGTGCCACCAGTGATCCCCGTCGGGACGCAGATACGCAGTATTTT | CATSDPRRDADTQYF | TRBJ2-3 | TRBV24-1 | NA | few
TGTGCCAGCAGTGAAATACTACAGGGGGCCTACGAGCAGTACTTC | CASSEILQGAYEQYF | TRBJ2-7 | TRBV6-1 | TRBD1 | many
TGTGCCAGCACTGGCGCTAACGAGGCGGGGGAGCTGTTTTTT | CASTGANEAGELFF | TRBJ2-2 | TRBV6-1 | NA | many
TGCAGTGTTCAACGGTGGGGTGAAGAGACCCAGTACTTC | CSVQRWGEETQYF | TRBJ2-5 | TRBV20-1 | NA | many
TGTGCCAGCTCACCACCGACGGCTCCCCAAGAGACCCAGTACTTC | CASSPPTAPQETQYF | TRBJ2-5 | TRBV18 | NA | NA
TGTGCCAGCAGCTATGCGGGAGGTCAAACCGGGGAGCTGTTTTTT | CASSYAGGQTGELFF | TRBJ2-2 | TRBV13 | TRBD2 | few
TGTGCCAGCAGTCCAATAGTAGGTCTTAGCACAGATACGCAGTATTTT | CASSPIVGLSTDTQYF | TRBJ2-3 | TRBV6-2/TRBV6-3 | NA | once
TGTGCCAGTAGTATAGACGGGACCTACAATGAGCAGTTCTTC | CASSIDGTYNEQFF | TRBJ2-1 | TRBV19 | NA | few
TGTGCCAGCAGGCCCCTGGTCGGGACACAGGGGACTGGGAGCACAGATACGCAGTATTTT | CASRPLVGTQGTGSTDTQYF | TRBJ2-3 | TRBV27 | NA | many
TGCGCCAGCAGCTATGGGACAGGGGGCCTCACTGAAGCTTTCTTT | CASSYGTGGLTEAFF | TRBJ1-1 | TRBV5-1 | TRBD1 | few
TGTGCCAGCAGTTGGTCGGGACTAGCGGGAATCTACAATGAGCAGTTCTTC | CASSWSGLAGIYNEQFF | TRBJ2-1 | TRBV6-5 | TRBD2 | NA
TGTGCCAGCAGCTCCACAGGGGGCTGGGAAAAACTGTTTTTT | CASSSTGGWEKLFF | TRBJ1-4 | TRBV7-6 | TRBD1 | NA
TGTGCCAGCAGTGGGACTAGCGGGAGGTTAAATGAGCAGTTCTTC | CASSGTSGRLNEQFF | TRBJ2-1 | TRBV2 | TRBD2 | many
TGCGCCAGCAGCTCAACAGGGTTGCGGCTCCCAGATACGCAGTATTTT | CASSSTGLRLPDTQYF | TRBJ2-3 | TRBV5-1 | NA | many
TGTGCCAGCAGCACGCCGGGACTACCCCATGAAGCTTTCTTT | CASSTPGLPHEAFF | TRBJ1-1 | TRBV28 | NA | many
TGTGCCAGCAGTTTCCCGGACAGGTCTGAAGCTTTCTTT | CASSFPDRSEAFF | TRBJ1-1 | TRBV12-3/TRBV12-4 | TRBD1 | many
TGTGCTAGCAGCTTAAGACCGGATGGAGGCGGGGAGCTGTTTTTT | CASSLRPDGGGELFF | TRBJ2-2 | TRBV7-7 | NA | few
TGTGCCAGCAGCTTAGTTCCTAGCGGGAGTCCTGCCTACAATGAGCAGTTCTTC | CASSLVPSGSPAYNEQFF | TRBJ2-1 | TRBV11-2 | TRBD2 | few
TGCGCCAGCAGTGAGTCGATGGGTACTAGCGGCATAGATACGCAGTATTTT | CASSESMGTSGIDTQYF | TRBJ2-3 | TRBV10-1 | TRBD2 | NA
TGCGCCAGCAGCTTGCCTAGCGGGAGGGCCTCATTGTGGGATACGCAGTATTTT | CASSLPSGRASLWDTQYF | TRBJ2-3 | TRBV5-1 | TRBD2 | few
TGTGCCAGTATTCCCGGGACAGGGAACATTCAGTACTTC | CASIPGTGNIQYF | TRBJ2-4 | TRBV28 | TRBD1 | NA
TGTGCCTGGAGTGTACAGTGGGGAGGGTGGGATGAGCAGTTCTTC | CAWSVQWGGWDEQFF | TRBJ2-1 | TRBV30 | TRBD2 | NA
TGTGCCAGCAGCTTAAGGAAGCAGGGGGGAGGAGAGCAGTTCTTC | CASSLRKQGGGEQFF | TRBJ2-1 | TRBV7-3 | NA | NA
TGTGCCAGCAGTACCCGGGGCGCCGGGGCCAACGTCCTGACTTTC | CASSTRGAGANVLTF | TRBJ2-6 | TRBV28 | NA | many
TGTGCCAGCAGCTTTGGGGACGGTAACACTGAAGCTTTCTTT | CASSFGDGNTEAFF | TRBJ1-1 | TRBV3-1 | NA | many
TGTGCCATACCGGGACAGGGTGGCGGGGAGCTGTTTTTT | CAIPGQGGGELFF | TRBJ2-2 | TRBV27 | TRBD1 | many
TGTGCCAGCAGCCGACGTAAGGGCGCGGTCGGTATCTCCGAGCAGTACTTC | CASSRRKGAVGISEQYF | TRBJ2-7 | TRBV3-1 | NA | many
TGTGCCAGCACTTTTTCCGGGACGGTGAACACTGAAGCTTTCTTT | CASTFSGTVNTEAFF | TRBJ1-1 | TRBV12-3/TRBV12-4 | NA | many
TGCAGTGCTAGATTAGTAGTTAGCGGTCCCACAGATACGCAGTATTTT | CSARLVVSGPTDTQYF | TRBJ2-3 | TRBV20-1 | NA | NA
TGTGCCAGCAATCTCCAGGGTTTGGGCAATCAGCCCCAGCATTTT | CASNLQGLGNQPQHF | TRBJ1-5 | TRBV2 | NA | many
TGCAGTGCTAGAGACCCCGGCAGGGGGACTGAAGCTTTCTTT | CSARDPGRGTEAFF | TRBJ1-1 | TRBV20-1 | TRBD1 | few
TGTGCCAGCAGCTTAGAGGGGACGGCGTATAATTCACCCCTCCACTTT | CASSLEGTAYNSPLHF | TRBJ1-6 | TRBV11-2 | NA | many
TGCAGTGCTACCTTAGGGACAGGTGGTAATTCACCCCTCCACTTT | CSATLGTGGNSPLHF | TRBJ1-6 | TRBV20-1 | TRBD1 | few
TGTGCCAGCAGCTTGGATGGAAACGAGCAGTACTTC | CASSLDGNEQYF | TRBJ2-7 | TRBV5-6 | NA | many
TGTGCCAGCAGGAAGAAACCGGGACAGGGGTACAATGAGCAGTTCTTC | CASRKKPGQGYNEQFF | TRBJ2-1 | TRBV5-6 | TRBD1 | few